This entry lists 29 T cell receptor beta chains sequenced from one sample in a study of blood T cell repertoires in COVID-19. Sequencing used immunoSEQ multiplex PCR; TCRdb keeps in-frame clones, though not all of them. The repertoire includes under 200,000 clones, about four fifths of them detected once, and around 7% sits in the top ten. Material for sequencing was peripheral blood. These receptors were collected from a man aged 65-85 years with active or convalescent COVID-19.

On this clone: Other DNA sequences within the sample encode an identical CDR3. The gene calls are TRBV3-1 (or the pseudogene TRBV3-2) and TRBJ2-7; 7 bases map to TRBD2. This CDR3 region has 14 residues. V lost 1 base to trimming and J lost 4 bases; unmatched junction nucleotides: 4. Looked up from germline, CDR1 is LGHDT and CDR2 is YNNKEL (reference sequence). In nucleotides, the CDR3 is TGTGCCAGCAGCCAAGTTGCGGGGGTGTACGAGCAGTACTTC. This codes for CASSQVAGVYEQYF.

This clone was observed a single time. The chain recombines TRBV5-4 with TRBJ1-4; D ambiguous. This CDR3 is 15 amino acids long. In germline, CDR1 is SGHNT, CDR2 YYREEE (reference sequence). With 2 bases removed from V and 7 bases from J, the gap between germline ends came to 15 bases. The DNA of the CDR3 is TGTGCCAGCAGCTTTCGCACTCAAGAGGGTGAAAAACTGTTTTTT. It translates to CASSFRTQEGEKLFF.

This clone was counted a few times. The chain combines TRBV20-1 with TRBJ2-4, with a tentative D call TRBD1 (5 bases). CDR1 and CDR2 from the germline V gene are DFQATT and SNEGSKA (reference sequence). Deletions cut 3 bases from V and 9 bases from J, with 24 bases between. The CDR3 contains 16 residues. CDR3 bases: TGCAGTGCTAGTCGCGCCTCTGACCTACCTAGGGGCATTCAGTACTTC. This codes for CSASRASDLPRGIQYF.

The rearrangement links TRBV4-2 to TRBJ2-7, with 13 bases fitting TRBD2. Trimming at V came to 1 base and at J to 1 base, leaving 1 base not matched to a gene. The germline gives CDR1 LGHNA, CDR2 YNFKEQ. This CDR3 is 16 amino acids long. CDR3 protein: CASSQGTSGGSYEQYF. CDR3 sequence (DNA): TGTGCCAGCAGCCAAGGGACTAGCGGGGGATCCTACGAGCAGTACTTC.

The table lists this clone with a count of one. The gene calls are TRBV9 and TRBJ2-6, with D possibly being TRBD2 (6 bases). V gave up 3 bases and J gave up 0 bases, with 13 bases separating them. In germline, CDR1 is SGDLS, CDR2 YYNGEE. The CDR3 covers 17 residues. CDR3 coding DNA: TGTGCCAGCAGCGCGGCGGGACCCTTCTCTGGGGCCAACGTCCTGACTTTC. Translated, it gives CASSAAGPFSGANVLTF. The variable domain in full, completed from reference TRBV9 and TRBJ2-6, reads DSGVTQTPKHLITATGQRVTLRCSPRSGDLSVYWYQQSLDQGLQFLIQYYNGEERAKGNILERFSAQQFPDLHSELNLSSLELGDSALYFCASSAAGPFSGANVLTFGAGSRLTVL.

The V and J genes are TRBV13 and TRBJ2-1; D is perhaps TRBD2 (5 bases). Per the germline V gene, CDR1 is PRHDT and CDR2 is FYEKMQ (reference sequence). V lost 4 bases, J lost 9 bases, and 13 bases lay in between. This CDR3 is built from 13 residues. The CDR3 bases are TGTGCCAGCAGCTGGACCGGGGTAGGTGAGCAGTTCTTC. This sequence encodes CASSWTGVGEQFF. The full variable domain, with the rest looked up from reference TRBV13 and TRBJ2-1, is AAGVIQSPRHLIKEKRETATLKCYPIPRHDTVYWYQQGPGQDPQFLISFYEKMQSDKGSIPDRFSAQQFSDYHSELNMSSLELGDSALYFCASSWTGVGEQFFGPGTRLTVL.

The rearrangement links TRBV7-9 to TRBJ2-5; the D is unclear. CDR1 and CDR2 from the germline V gene are SEHNR and FQNEAQ (reference sequence). CDR3 length: 12 residues. V gave up 5 bases and J gave up 1 base, with 5 bases separating them. The CDR3, as DNA: TGTGCCAGCAGCATCATCCAAGAGACCCAGTACTTC. This sequence encodes CASSIIQETQYF.

For the CDR3, the DNA is TGTGCCAGCAGCCAAGATTGGGGACTAGCCTCGGCCAATGAGCAGTTCTTC. Its translation: CASSQDWGLASANEQFF. The rearrangement joins TRBV4-2 to TRBJ2-1; 9 nucleotides align to TRBD2. The length of the CDR3 is 17 residues. The V gene's germline CDR1 is LGHNA and CDR2 YNFKEQ. The V segment lost 0 bases and the J segment 6 bases; nucleotides outside the gene matches: 9.

This clone occurred once. The CDR3 protein is CASSSLQGRPGELFF. The CDR3 nucleotides read TGTGCCAGCAGCTCCCTTCAGGGCAGGCCTGGGGAGCTGTTTTTT. The chain is built from TRBV11-2 and TRBJ2-2; a possible D gene is TRBD1 (5 bases). Trimming took off 4 bases at V and 8 bases at J, with 17 bases between the two ends. The germline CDR1 and CDR2 sequences are SGHAT and FQNNGV. There are 15 residues in the CDR3.

V and J are TRBV5-1 and TRBJ2-5; 8 nucleotides agree with TRBD1. Looked up from germline, CDR1 is SGHRS and CDR2 is YFSETQ. The CDR3 has 15 residues. Germline trimming cut 3 bases from V and 2 bases from J; bases unmatched to any gene: 6. The CDR3 region has the DNA TGCGCCAGCAGCTCATCGGGGGACAGGCAAGAGACCCAGTACTTC. Its translation is CASSSSGDRQETQYF.

CDR3 loop: CASKVRGLGDTEAFF. The CDR3 region has the DNA TGCGCCAGCAAGGTGAGGGGGCTAGGGGACACTGAAGCTTTCTTT. The V gene is TRBV5-1, the J gene TRBJ1-1; 7 bases agree with TRBD1. The CDR3 runs to 15 residues. In germline, CDR1 is SGHRS, CDR2 YFSETQ. The J segment lost 3 bases and the V segment lost 6 bases, leaving 11 bases of the junction unmatched.

Of note for this clone: The same CDR3 also results from other DNA sequences found in this sample. V usage is TRBV7-2 and J usage is TRBJ2-5; 10 bases are shared with TRBD2. This CDR3 is 16 amino acids long. V lost 1 base to trimming and J lost 1 base; unmatched junction nucleotides: 3. Germline CDR1 SGHTA, CDR2 FQGNSA. The CDR3 spells CASSLELAGVQETQYF. CDR3 nucleotides: TGTGCCAGCAGCTTAGAGCTAGCGGGGGTCCAAGAGACCCAGTACTTC.

The J gene is TRBJ2-1, the V gene TRBV20-1; TRBD2 aligns across 13 bases. Germline trimming cut 3 bases from V and 10 bases from J; bases unmatched to any gene: 18. CDR3 size: 18 residues. CDR1 is DFQATT and CDR2 is SNEGSKA in the germline V gene (reference sequence). The CDR3 DNA reads TGCAGTGCTAGTCCCACCTTTTCCGGGACTAGCGGGGAAAACGAGCAGTTCTTC. Encoded protein: CSASPTFSGTSGENEQFF.

This clone was picked up many times. V and J are TRBV10-3 and TRBJ1-1; 7 positions agree with TRBD1. In germline, CDR1 is ENHRY, CDR2 SYGVKD. The CDR3 runs 15 residues. V was clipped by 3 bases and J by 10 bases; unmatched bases: 14. This CDR3 is CAISDFRDSSSIAFF. In DNA form, the CDR3 reads TGTGCCATCAGTGATTTCCGGGACAGCTCTTCCATAGCTTTCTTT.

This clone turned up a few times. V gene TRBV19 combines with J gene TRBJ2-2, with a possible D match to TRBD2 (6 bases). The germline V and J ends were trimmed by 6 bases and 6 bases, with 14 bases remaining between them. CDR1 is LNHDA, CDR2 SQIVND, per germline (reference sequence). The CDR3 totals 14 residues. The CDR3: CASSAGRIAGELFF. Written as DNA, the CDR3 is TGTGCCAGTAGCGCAGGGAGGATCGCCGGGGAGCTGTTTTTT.

V is TRBV28 and J is TRBJ1-6; tentatively, D is TRBD1 (6 bases). CDR1 MDHEN and CDR2 SYDVKM come from the germline V gene. CDR3 length: 16 residues. V was shortened by 7 bases and J by 0 bases, with 13 bases between the two germline ends. CDR3 nucleotides: TGTGCCAGCACAGGACAGACCGTCTCCTATAATTCACCCCTCCACTTT. Its protein is CASTGQTVSYNSPLHF.

V and J are TRBV7-8 and TRBJ1-1; D might be TRBD1 (6 bases). CDR1 and CDR2 from the germline V gene are SGHVS and FQNEAQ. The CDR3 is 17 residues long. The V end lost 5 bases, the J end lost 0 bases, and 19 bases lay between the germline ends. CDR3 sequence reads: CASSPRIPQGMNTEAFF. The CDR3 DNA follows: TGTGCCAGCAGCCCCAGAATTCCACAGGGCATGAACACTGAAGCTTTCTTT.

The CDR3 reads CASSQTGGWTEAFF. The DNA of the CDR3 is TGCGCCAGCAGCCAGACAGGGGGTTGGACTGAAGCTTTCTTT. The chain joins TRBV5-1 to TRBJ1-1; 9 positions match TRBD1. The CDR3 is 14 amino acids. Germline values: CDR1 SGHRS, CDR2 YFSETQ. Unmatched junction bases numbered 6, after V lost 4 bases and J lost 5 bases.

This clone was counted between two and nine times. The chain couples TRBV5-4 to TRBJ1-6; 7 bases are a match to TRBD1. Germline loops: CDR1 SGHNT, CDR2 YYREEE (reference sequence). CDR3 size: 20 residues. V was clipped by 0 bases and J by 0 bases; unmatched bases: 12. The CDR3 is CASSLAPRRGASSYNSPLHF. The DNA of the CDR3 is TGTGCCAGCAGCTTGGCCCCCCGCAGGGGGGCTAGCTCCTATAATTCACCCCTCCACTTT.

This clone has a handful of counts. The chain carries TRBV5-8 and TRBJ1-2, with TRBD1 as a possible D gene (5 bases). CDR1 and CDR2 from the germline V gene are SGHTS and YDEGEE. V lost 4 bases to trimming and J lost 5 bases, with 9 bases between them. The CDR3 is 12 residues long. The CDR3 DNA reads TGTGCCAGCAGCCAGCCAGGGTATGGCTACACCTTC. As protein: CASSQPGYGYTF.

The chain combines TRBV19 with TRBJ1-1; 8 bases are a match to TRBD1. The trim removed 4 bases at V and 5 bases at J, leaving 12 bases unmatched. This CDR3 comprises 16 residues. The germline gives CDR1 LNHDA, CDR2 SQIVND (reference sequence). CDR3 nucleotide sequence: TGTGCCAGTAGTACCCTACAGGGGGGAAGAACTACTGAAGCTTTCTTT. Amino acids: CASSTLQGGRTTEAFF.

The chain has TRBV2 and TRBJ1-1, with D tentatively TRBD1 (6 bases). Trimming removed 6 bases from V and 1 base from J, with 15 bases in between. This CDR3 comprises 15 residues. Germline lookup yields CDR1 SNHLY and CDR2 FYNNEI. The CDR3 DNA sequence: TGTGCCAGCAGGATTACAGGGATTGGGAACACTGAAGCTTTCTTT. Encoded protein: CASRITGIGNTEAFF.

This chain links TRBV19 with TRBJ1-2, with a weak D call TRBD1 (5 bases). This CDR3 region has 16 residues. Deletions cut 7 bases from V and 3 bases from J, with 21 bases between. Germline values: CDR1 LNHDA, CDR2 SQIVND (reference sequence). CDR3 in amino acids: CASTSTAVRADYGYTF. The CDR3 nucleotides read TGTGCCAGTACTTCTACGGCGGTCAGGGCGGACTATGGCTACACCTTC.

The chain couples TRBV5-4 to TRBJ2-1; 8 nucleotides align to TRBD2. CDR3 length equals 17 residues. Trimming removed 3 bases from V and 3 bases from J; junction bases left unmatched: 11. Germline V lookup: CDR1 SGHNT, CDR2 YYREEE (reference sequence). In nucleotides, the CDR3 is TGTGCCAGCAGCTCGGATTTGACGGGAGGGGTCTACAATGAGCAGTTCTTC. Translated, it gives CASSSDLTGGVYNEQFF.

This chain uses TRBV6-7 with TRBJ2-6; the D is unclear. TRBV6-7 is filed as an ORF, its function uncertain. The CDR3 spans 11 residues. V shed 9 bases and J shed 5 bases, with 5 bases lying between them. This chain's CDR3 is CASIRANVLTF. CDR3 DNA: TGTGCCAGTATAAGGGCCAACGTCCTGACTTTC.

V gene TRBV15 combines with J gene TRBJ1-2; 9 nucleotides line up with TRBD1. CDR1 and CDR2 (germline): LNHNV, YYDKDF (reference sequence). Trimming took 0 bases from V and 6 from J; bases not matched to a gene: 5. The CDR3 contains 15 residues. The CDR3 nucleotides read TGTGCCACCAGCAGAGATATCGGACAGGGGAATGGCTACACCTTC. It translates to CATSRDIGQGNGYTF.

Only a few counts were recorded for this clone. The J gene is TRBJ1-6, the V gene TRBV18, with TRBD1 identical over 7 bases. The V segment lost 3 bases and the J segment 8 bases; nucleotides outside the gene matches: 1. The CDR3 covers 13 residues. The V gene's germline CDR1 is KGHSH and CDR2 LQKENI. The CDR3 loop reads CASSPGQDSPLHF. The CDR3 coding sequence is TGTGCCAGCTCACCCGGACAGGATTCACCCCTCCACTTT.

This rearrangement joins TRBV6-5 to TRBJ1-1; D may be TRBD1 (5 bases). Trimming left V 6 bases short and J 8 bases short, with 13 bases between. This CDR3 region has 12 residues. Per germline, CDR1 MNHEY and CDR2 SVGAGI. The CDR3 DNA sequence: TGTGCCAGCAGCGTCGGACGGGGGGAAGCTTTCTTT. Translation: CASSVGRGEAFF.

This chain connects TRBV7-9 to TRBJ1-2, with D unclear. Per the germline V gene, CDR1 is SEHNR and CDR2 is FQNEAQ (reference sequence). V lost 5 bases, J lost 8 bases, and 24 bases lay in between. The CDR3 has 16 amino acids. The CDR3 DNA follows: TGTGCCAGCAGCCCAGTGGGTTTGGAGGGAACAAAGGGCTACACCTTC. This codes for CASSPVGLEGTKGYTF.